This paragraph covers one T cell receptor (beta chain) sequence. Antigen unknown. These data come from a study of T-cell memory formation after mild COVID-19. Across the whole study: There were largely donor-specific TCR clusters. Study-level results: Second-wave clones reaching peak frequency on day 37 lacked confirmed SARS-CoV-2 specificity. Most CD4+ clones that shrank were in CM and EM, while CD8+ ones turned up in EMRA.

The CDR3 spans 13 residues. Germline V gene sequence: CDR1 SGHTS, CDR2 YDEGEE. V was clipped by 4 bases and J by 3 bases, with 10 bases between them. TCRalpha and TCRbeta libraries used 5'RACE with constant-segment primers and UMIs. One entry per CDR3 protein results from TCRdb running MiXCR on the 5' RACE reads. The profile shows hundreds of thousands of distinct CDR3 sequences, around 27% of them singletons. The TCR was taken from an adult woman who had mild COVID-19 (a few samples of this study predate the infection). Cell type and time point are not known. Sequencing used PBMCs or a T cell subset sorted from them (not recorded which). V usage is TRBV5-8 and J usage is TRBJ1-2; no definite D call. The CDR3 here is CASSARRHYGYTF. CDR3 coding DNA: TGTGCCAGCAGCGCGAGGAGGCACTATGGCTACACCTTC.